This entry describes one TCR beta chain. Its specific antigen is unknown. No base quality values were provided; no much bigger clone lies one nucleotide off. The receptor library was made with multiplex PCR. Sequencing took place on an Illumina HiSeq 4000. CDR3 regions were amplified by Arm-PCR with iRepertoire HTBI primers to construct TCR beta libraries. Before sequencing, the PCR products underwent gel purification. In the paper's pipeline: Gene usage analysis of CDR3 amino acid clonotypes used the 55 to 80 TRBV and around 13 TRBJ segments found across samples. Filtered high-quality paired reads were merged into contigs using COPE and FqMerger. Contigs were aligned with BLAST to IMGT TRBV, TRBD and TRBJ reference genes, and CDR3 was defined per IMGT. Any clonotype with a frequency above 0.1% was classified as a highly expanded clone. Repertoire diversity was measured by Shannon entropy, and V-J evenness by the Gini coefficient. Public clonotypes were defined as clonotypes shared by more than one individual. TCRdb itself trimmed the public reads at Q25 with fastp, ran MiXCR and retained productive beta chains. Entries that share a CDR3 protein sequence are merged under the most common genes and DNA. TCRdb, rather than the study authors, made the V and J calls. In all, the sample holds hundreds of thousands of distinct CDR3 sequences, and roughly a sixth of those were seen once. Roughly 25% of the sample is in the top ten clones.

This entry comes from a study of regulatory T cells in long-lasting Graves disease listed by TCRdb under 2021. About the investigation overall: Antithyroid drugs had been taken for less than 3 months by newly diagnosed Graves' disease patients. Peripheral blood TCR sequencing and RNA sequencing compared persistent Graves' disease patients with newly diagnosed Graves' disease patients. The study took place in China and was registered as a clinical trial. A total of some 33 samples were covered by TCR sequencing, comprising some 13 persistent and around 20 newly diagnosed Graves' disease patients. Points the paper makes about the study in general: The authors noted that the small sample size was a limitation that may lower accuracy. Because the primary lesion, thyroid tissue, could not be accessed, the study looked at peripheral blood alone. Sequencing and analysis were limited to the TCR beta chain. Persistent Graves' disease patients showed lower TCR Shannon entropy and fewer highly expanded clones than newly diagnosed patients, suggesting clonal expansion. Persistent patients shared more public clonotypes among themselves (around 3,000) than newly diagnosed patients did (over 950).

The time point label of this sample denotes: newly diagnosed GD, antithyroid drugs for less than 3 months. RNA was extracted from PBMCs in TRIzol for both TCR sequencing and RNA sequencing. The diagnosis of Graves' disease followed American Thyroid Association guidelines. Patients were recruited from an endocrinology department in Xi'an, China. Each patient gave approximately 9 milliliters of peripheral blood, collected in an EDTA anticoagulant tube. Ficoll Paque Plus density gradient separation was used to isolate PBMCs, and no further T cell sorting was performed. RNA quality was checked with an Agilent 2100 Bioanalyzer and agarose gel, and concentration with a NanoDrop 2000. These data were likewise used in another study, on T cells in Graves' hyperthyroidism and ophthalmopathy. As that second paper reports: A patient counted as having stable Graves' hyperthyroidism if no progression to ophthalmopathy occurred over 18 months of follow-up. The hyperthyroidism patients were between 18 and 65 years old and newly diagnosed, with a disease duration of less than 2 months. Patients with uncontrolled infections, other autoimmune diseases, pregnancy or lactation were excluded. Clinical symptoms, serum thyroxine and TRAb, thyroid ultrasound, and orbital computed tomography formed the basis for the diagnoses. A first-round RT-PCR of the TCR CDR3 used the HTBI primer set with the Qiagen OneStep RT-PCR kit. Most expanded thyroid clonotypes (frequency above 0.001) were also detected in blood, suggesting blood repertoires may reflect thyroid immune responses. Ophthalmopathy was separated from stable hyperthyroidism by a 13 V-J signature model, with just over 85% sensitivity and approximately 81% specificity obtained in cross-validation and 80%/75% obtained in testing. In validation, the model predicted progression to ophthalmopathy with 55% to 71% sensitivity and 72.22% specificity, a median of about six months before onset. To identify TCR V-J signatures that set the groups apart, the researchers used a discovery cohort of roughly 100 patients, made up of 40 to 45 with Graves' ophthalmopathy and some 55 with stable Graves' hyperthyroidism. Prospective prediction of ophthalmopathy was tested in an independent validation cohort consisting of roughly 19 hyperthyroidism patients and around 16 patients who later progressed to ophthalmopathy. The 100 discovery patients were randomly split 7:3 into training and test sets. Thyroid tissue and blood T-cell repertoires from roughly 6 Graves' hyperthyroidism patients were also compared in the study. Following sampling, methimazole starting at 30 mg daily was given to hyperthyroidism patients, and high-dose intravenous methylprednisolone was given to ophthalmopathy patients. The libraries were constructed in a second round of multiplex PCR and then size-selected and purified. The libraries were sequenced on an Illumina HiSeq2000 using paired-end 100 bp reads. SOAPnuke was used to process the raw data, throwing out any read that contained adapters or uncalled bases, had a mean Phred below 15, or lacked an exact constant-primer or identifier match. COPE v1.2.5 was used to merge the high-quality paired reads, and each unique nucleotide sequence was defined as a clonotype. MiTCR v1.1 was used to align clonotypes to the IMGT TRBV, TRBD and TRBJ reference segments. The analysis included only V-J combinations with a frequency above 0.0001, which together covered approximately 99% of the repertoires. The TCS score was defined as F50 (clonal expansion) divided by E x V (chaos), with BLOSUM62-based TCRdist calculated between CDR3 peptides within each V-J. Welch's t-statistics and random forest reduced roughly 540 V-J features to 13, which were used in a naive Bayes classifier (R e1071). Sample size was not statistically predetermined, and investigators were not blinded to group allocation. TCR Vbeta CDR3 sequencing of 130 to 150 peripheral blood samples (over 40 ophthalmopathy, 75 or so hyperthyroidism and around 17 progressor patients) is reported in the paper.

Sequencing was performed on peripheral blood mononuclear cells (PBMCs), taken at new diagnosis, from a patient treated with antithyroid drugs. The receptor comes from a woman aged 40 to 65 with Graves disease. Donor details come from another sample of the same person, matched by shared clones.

The nucleotides are TGTGCCAGTAGTATCGGCAAGAACACTGAAGCTTTCTTT. The resulting protein is CASSIGKNTEAFF. The chain uses TRBV19 and TRBJ1-1; the D gene assignment is ambiguous. The germline V gene encodes CDR1 LNHDA and CDR2 SQIVND (reference sequence). The CDR3 runs 13 amino acids, cysteine and phenylalanine included. The sequence is cut down to CDR3 DNA, 39 bases in frame from base 1. V loses 3 bases of germline sequence and J loses 1 base, and the interval between the two ends is 6 bases. Extended through the reference TRBV19 and TRBJ1-1 proteins, this CDR3 yields the full variable domain: DGGITQSPKYLFRKEGQNVTLSCEQNLNHDAMYWYRQDPGQGLRLIYYSQIVNDFQKGDIAEGYSVSREKKESFPLTVTSAQKNPTAFYLCASSIGKNTEAFFGQGTRLTVV.